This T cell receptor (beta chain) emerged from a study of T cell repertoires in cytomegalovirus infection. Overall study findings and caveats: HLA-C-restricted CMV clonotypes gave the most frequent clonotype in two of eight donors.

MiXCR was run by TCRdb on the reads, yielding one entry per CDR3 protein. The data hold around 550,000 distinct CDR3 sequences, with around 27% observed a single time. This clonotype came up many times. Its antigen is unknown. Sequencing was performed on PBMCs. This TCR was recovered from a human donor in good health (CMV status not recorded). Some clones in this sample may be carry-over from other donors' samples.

The CDR3 is CASSTPREETQYF. The CDR3 bases are TGTGCCAGCAGCACCCCCCGCGAGGAGACCCAGTACTTC. The rearrangement joins TRBV7-2 to TRBJ2-5; D call uncertain. CDR1 SGHTA and CDR2 FQGNSA come from the germline V gene. The CDR3 is 13 residues long. Trimming left V 5 bases short and J 5 bases short, with 12 bases between.